In its sample, the clone carrying this TCR beta chain was seen a few times. No antigen is known for it. TCRdb ran MiXCR on the reads and lists one entry per CDR3 protein. Of roughly 280,000 distinct CDR3 sequences listed, roughly 15% are singletons. This sample is drawn from a study of T cell repertoires in cytomegalovirus infection. Study at large: The public TCR beta signatures pointed to both CMV infection and matching HLA type.

Deletions cut 4 bases from V and 0 bases from J, with 13 bases between. CDR1 and CDR2 (germline): ENHRY, SYGVKD. This CDR3 has 15 amino acids. Study-level findings and limits: Carriage of CMV together with the relevant HLA was identifiable through cumulative public TCR beta family frequency. In two of eight donors, the top clonotype was HLA-C-restricted CMV-specific.

The chain combines TRBV10-3 with TRBJ2-7; tentatively, D is TRBD1 (6 bases). The sequence came from a human donor in good health (CMV status not recorded). Some clones in this sample may be carry-over from other donors' samples. The sequencing input was PBMCs. The CDR3 bases are TGTGCCATCAGTGGGACAGTCCCACGCTCCTACGAGCAGTACTTC. This translates into CAISGTVPRSYEQYF.